Below are 21 T cell receptor beta chains sequenced from a single sample in a study of blood T cell repertoires in COVID-19. Assay: immunoSEQ multiplex PCR; the TCRdb copy retains only in-frame clones and omits some. Among over 130,000 clones, 80% to 85% were seen once, and the ten largest hold around 8%. The sequenced material came from peripheral blood. The receptors were sampled from a human donor in a cohort sampled during active COVID-19.

The J gene is TRBJ1-2, the V gene TRBV6-5; the match to TRBD1 covers 7 bases. The CDR3 is 14 amino acids. CDR1 is MNHEY and CDR2 is SVGAGI in the germline V gene. V was clipped by 5 bases and J by 2 bases; unmatched bases: 5. The CDR3 is CASSTGEGNYGYTF. CDR3 sequence (DNA): TGTGCCAGCAGTACAGGGGAAGGCAACTATGGCTACACCTTC.

This clone was detected many times. The chain employs TRBV28 and TRBJ1-1, with D tentatively TRBD1 (6 bases). V lost 7 bases to trimming and J lost 4 bases, with 13 bases between them. Germline V CDR1 and CDR2: MDHEN, SYDVKM. The CDR3 totals 13 residues. The CDR3 region has the DNA TGTGCCAGCAACCGGGGGGCGCGCACTGAAGCTTTCTTT. Translating it yields CASNRGARTEAFF.

The chain recombines TRBV3-1 (or the pseudogene TRBV3-2) with TRBJ1-2; 9 bases map to TRBD1. Germline-derived CDR1 and CDR2 are LGHDT and YNNKEL (reference sequence). The CDR3 length is 15 residues. The J segment lost 3 bases and the V segment lost 6 bases, leaving 8 bases of the junction unmatched. The CDR3 bases are TGTGCCAGCAGAATACAGGGGGCGCAAGACTATGGCTACACCTTC. Its protein product is CASRIQGAQDYGYTF.

The V gene is TRBV7-9, the J gene TRBJ2-3; D might be TRBD1 (6 bases). The CDR3 contains 14 residues. The germline CDR1 and CDR2 sequences are SEHNR and FQNEAQ (reference sequence). Trimming stripped 3 bases from V and 5 bases from J, with 12 bases between. In nucleotides, the CDR3 is TGTGCCAGCAGCTTCACAGGGTTGGGAGATACGCAGTATTTT. Translated: CASSFTGLGDTQYF.

This clone was seen only a few times. The chain couples TRBV5-1 to TRBJ2-1, with 10 nucleotides matching TRBD1. The CDR3 totals 17 residues. With 4 bases clipped from V and 4 bases from J, the junction kept 11 bases outside the gene matches. CDR1 is SGHRS and CDR2 is YFSETQ in the germline V gene. The CDR3 loop reads CASSRSSPGQGYNEQFF. Written as DNA, the CDR3 is TGCGCCAGCAGCAGGTCTTCCCCGGGACAGGGGTACAATGAGCAGTTCTTC.

This chain joins TRBV2 and TRBJ2-2, with D possibly TRBD1 on 5 matching bases. The V gene lost 11 bases and the J gene lost 2 bases, with 18 bases spanning the gap. Germline V gene sequence: CDR1 SNHLY, CDR2 FYNNEI. The CDR3 consists of 15 residues. Written as DNA, the CDR3 is TGTGCCGCCAACCGCCAGGGCCCAAACACCGGGGAGCTGTTTTTT. Protein sequence: CAANRQGPNTGELFF. Filled out from reference TRBV2 and TRBJ2-2, the complete variable domain reads EPEVTQTPSHQVTQMGQEVILRCVPISNHLYFYWYRQILGQKVEFLVSFYNNEISEKSEIFDDQFSVERPDGSNFTLKIRSTKLEDSAMYFCAANRQGPNTGELFFGEGSRLTVL.

V and J are TRBV5-4 and TRBJ2-3; D gene unclear. The length of the CDR3 is 14 residues. From germline, CDR1 is SGHNT and CDR2 YYREEE (reference sequence). Deletions cut 4 bases from V and 1 base from J, with 10 bases between. The CDR3 DNA follows: TGTGCCAGCAGCCCTCCGTCCGGCACAGATACGCAGTATTTT. As protein: CASSPPSGTDTQYF.

The rearrangement joins TRBV5-1 to TRBJ1-1; 7 bases map to TRBD1. The germline gives CDR1 SGHRS, CDR2 YFSETQ. J gave up 4 bases and V 2 bases, and 5 bases lay outside the gene matches. The CDR3 has 14 residues. This chain's CDR3 is CASSLPGQFTEAFF. CDR3 DNA sequence: TGCGCCAGCAGCTTACCGGGACAGTTCACTGAAGCTTTCTTT.

The chain combines TRBV11-2 with TRBJ1-5, with D possibly TRBD1 on 5 matching bases. The CDR3 consists of 14 residues. Germline V CDR1 and CDR2: SGHAT, FQNNGV. The ends were cut back, 3 bases at V and 0 bases at J, with 6 bases in the middle. DNA for the CDR3: TGTGCCAGCAGCTTCGGGGGTAGCAATCAGCCCCAGCATTTT. This sequence encodes CASSFGGSNQPQHF.

The chain couples TRBV7-2 to TRBJ2-5; 9 bases agree with TRBD2. Germline CDR1 is SGHTA and CDR2 is FQGNSA. This CDR3 has 16 residues. Trimming at V came to 2 bases and at J to 4 bases, leaving 8 bases not matched to a gene. The CDR3 nucleotides read TGTGCCAGCAGCTTACGCCTAGCGGGGAAGCGAGAGACCCAGTACTTC. It yields the protein CASSLRLAGKRETQYF.

CDR3 region: CASSRVDRPNTEAFF. The CDR3 bases are TGTGCCAGCAGTCGCGTCGACAGACCGAACACTGAAGCTTTCTTT. This chain links TRBV25-1 with TRBJ1-1; a possible D gene is TRBD1 (5 bases). Germline loops: CDR1 MGHDK, CDR2 SYGVNS. This CDR3 region has 15 residues. V was cut by 5 bases and J by 1 base, with 14 bases left in between.

The chain joins TRBV7-9 to TRBJ2-1; 7 nucleotides match TRBD2. Germline V gives CDR1 SEHNR, CDR2 FQNEAQ (reference sequence). This CDR3 contains 12 residues. The CDR3 DNA follows: TGTTCAGGCGGGGGATCCTACAATGAGCAGTTCTTC. The encoded protein is CSGGGSYNEQFF. The entire variable domain, with the rest obtained from reference TRBV7-9 and TRBJ2-1, is as follows: DTGVSQNPRHKITKRGQNVTFRCDPISEHNRLYWYRQTLGQGPEFLTYFQNEAQLEKSRLLSDRFSAERPKGSFSTLEIQRTEQGDSAMYLCSGGGSYNEQFFGPGTRLTVL.

This chain links TRBV7-9 with TRBJ2-1; D perhaps matches TRBD2 (7 bases). V lost 5 bases and J lost 9, with 17 bases in between. The CDR3 is 14 amino acids. The germline CDR1 and CDR2 sequences are SEHNR and FQNEAQ (reference sequence). CDR3 amino acids: CASSLIGGAREQFF. The CDR3 coding sequence is TGTGCCAGCAGCCTGATTGGGGGGGCTCGTGAGCAGTTCTTC.

V is TRBV10-3 and J is TRBJ1-1; no clear D. V lost 3 bases, J lost 4 bases, and 15 bases lay in between. The germline V gene has CDR1 ENHRY and CDR2 SYGVKD. CDR3 length: 15 amino acids. CDR3 bases: TGTGCCATCAGTGATGTTTCAGGAGGGCTCACTGAAGCTTTCTTT. This codes for CAISDVSGGLTEAFF.

Only a few counts were recorded for this clone. The gene calls are TRBV5-1 and TRBJ1-6, with D unclear. Germline V lookup: CDR1 SGHRS, CDR2 YFSETQ. V lost 4 bases and J 8 bases, leaving 13 bases between the germline ends. This CDR3 is built from 14 residues. The CDR3 nucleotides read TGCGCCAGCAGCCAAAATTACCAGGATTCACCCCTCCACTTT. The encoded protein is CASSQNYQDSPLHF.

The chain links TRBV5-1 to TRBJ1-6, with D hard to call. Germline CDR1 SGHRS, CDR2 YFSETQ. V was trimmed by 0 bases and J by 0 bases, leaving 13 bases between them. CDR3 length: 18 amino acids. DNA of the CDR3: TGCGCCAGCAGCTTGGGAGAGGACGGGAGCTCCTATAATTCACCCCTCCACTTT. Protein product: CASSLGEDGSSYNSPLHF.

The sample holds a few counts of this clone. The rearrangement joins TRBV11-2 to TRBJ2-4; a weak D match, TRBD2 (6 bases). The V and J ends lost 5 bases and 0 bases respectively, with 17 bases between them. The germline CDR1 and CDR2 sequences are SGHAT and FQNNGV. CDR3 size: 17 residues. This chain's CDR3 is CASSVPGLRIAKNIQYF. CDR3 sequence (DNA): TGTGCCAGCAGCGTACCGGGACTTCGAATAGCCAAAAACATTCAGTACTTC. Based on the CDR3 plus reference TRBV11-2 and TRBJ2-4, the full variable domain is EAGVAQSPRYKIIEKRQSVAFWCNPISGHATLYWYQQILGQGPKLLIQFQNNGVVDDSQLPKDRFSAERLKGVDSTLKIQPAKLEDSAVYLCASSVPGLRIAKNIQYFGAGTRLSVL.

CDR3 in amino acids: CASSQVNLLASTLETQYF. In DNA, the CDR3 is TGCGCCAGCAGCCAAGTTAACTTGCTCGCGTCGACATTGGAGACCCAGTACTTC. The chain carries TRBV4-1 and TRBJ2-5; the D is unclear. Germline CDR1 and CDR2: MGHRA and YSYEKL. Trimming took 1 base from V and 5 from J, leaving 23 bases between them. The CDR3 extends over 18 amino acids.

The V call is TRBV18, the J call TRBJ2-6; TRBD1 is a possible D gene (5 bases). The CDR3 length is 18 residues. The V and J ends lost 6 bases and 0 bases respectively, with 18 bases between them. Germline V CDR1 and CDR2: KGHSH, LQKENI. In DNA, the CDR3 is TGTGCCAGCTCGAGCCGCAGGGAATTTTACTCTGGGGCCAACGTCCTGACTTTC. Protein sequence: CASSSRREFYSGANVLTF.

V usage is TRBV9 and J usage is TRBJ2-1, with 7 positions matching TRBD2. CDR3 length: 17 amino acids. Germline CDR1 SGDLS, CDR2 YYNGEE. Germline trimming cut 0 bases from V and 7 bases from J; bases unmatched to any gene: 13. This CDR3 reads CASSVDQRGISGNEQFF. DNA of the CDR3: TGTGCCAGCAGCGTAGACCAGCGGGGTATATCGGGTAATGAGCAGTTCTTC.

This chain connects TRBV5-1 to TRBJ2-7; 8 bases fit TRBD1. Per germline, CDR1 SGHRS and CDR2 YFSETQ. The CDR3 is 14 amino acids. The J segment lost 6 bases and the V segment lost 4 bases, leaving 9 bases of the junction unmatched. CDR3 loop: CASSVDRGNLEQYF. The CDR3 region has the DNA TGCGCCAGCAGCGTAGACAGGGGAAACCTCGAGCAGTACTTC.